The rows below give T cell receptor beta chains drawn from one sample of a study of cytomegalovirus exposure and HLA in healthy donors. Profiling relied on immunoSEQ multiplex PCR, and the TCRdb table lists in-frame clones only, not all of them. The sample shows under 150,000 clones, around 79% of them seen only once. Sequencing used PBMCs. These receptors all stem from a man younger than 35 in good health and CMV-seronegative. Each CDR3 is given with its conserved first and last residue. A D gene is named only where the DNA matches it firmly.

TRBD1	TRBJ1-2	TRBV25-1	CASRTGGRDGYTF	TGTGCCAGCAGGACAGGGGGTCGGGATGGCTACACCTTC
TRBD1	TRBJ2-7	TRBV2	CASTRGQYSYEQYF	TGTGCCAGCACCCGGGGACAGTACTCCTACGAGCAGTACTTC
TRBD1	TRBJ2-7	TRBV9	CASSVGSDRYYEQYF	TGTGCCAGCAGCGTAGGGTCGGACAGGTATTACGAGCAGTACTTC
-	TRBJ2-7	TRBV19	CASSIGLRYEQYF	TGTGCCAGTAGTATAGGGCTGAGGTACGAGCAGTACTTC
TRBD1	TRBJ1-6	TRBV5-1	CASSWTGSSYNSPLHF	TGCGCCAGCAGCTGGACAGGGAGCTCCTATAATTCACCCCTCCACTTT
TRBD1	TRBJ2-2	TRBV4-3	CASSQADRVLDGGELFF	TGCGCCAGCAGCCAAGCCGACAGGGTCCTGGATGGCGGGGAGCTGTTTTTT
-	TRBJ1-6	TRBV5-4	CASSTMEGSYNSPLHF	TGTGCCAGCAGCACTATGGAGGGTTCCTATAATTCACCCCTCCACTTT
-	TRBJ1-1	TRBV6-6	CASSTGGTEAFF	TGTGCCAGCAGTACCGGCGGAACTGAAGCTTTCTTT
-	TRBJ1-2	TRBV4-3	CASSQGVREGYGYTF	TGCGCCAGCAGCCAAGGAGTCAGGGAGGGCTATGGCTACACCTTC
TRBD2	TRBJ2-3	TRBV4-3	CASSQVLQRGGLNTDTQYF	TGCGCCAGCAGCCAAGTTCTTCAGCGGGGGGGCCTAAATACAGATACGCAGTATTTT
-	TRBJ1-1	TRBV19	CASSIIGGPDTEAFF	TGTGCCAGTAGTATAATCGGGGGGCCCGACACTGAAGCTTTCTTT
-	TRBJ2-5	TRBV30	CAWSMAEHREQYF	TGTGCCTGGAGTATGGCAGAACACAGAGAGCAGTACTTC
TRBD1	TRBJ1-1	TRBV19	CASRGRGFDTEAFF	TGTGCCAGTAGGGGCAGGGGGTTTGACACTGAAGCTTTCTTT
-	TRBJ2-1	TRBV4-2	CASSLGEDAYNEQFF	TGTGCCAGCAGCCTGGGAGAGGACGCCTACAATGAGCAGTTCTTC
-	TRBJ1-1	TRBV15	CATSARSFDSEAFF	TGTGCCACCAGCGCGCGATCATTTGACAGTGAAGCTTTCTTT